There are a few counts of the clone carrying this T cell receptor (beta chain). This sample is part of a study of blood T cell repertoires in COVID-19. The CDR3 length is 15 residues. Trimming removed 3 bases from V and 4 bases from J; junction bases left unmatched: 7. Germline V CDR1 and CDR2: LGHDT, YNNKEL (reference sequence). Measured with immunoSEQ multiplex PCR; TCRdb has only the in-frame clones, and not every one. This table holds around 450,000 clones, 87% found once. Sequenced material: PBMCs or T cells enriched from blood (not recorded which). V usage is TRBV3-1 (or the pseudogene TRBV3-2) and J usage is TRBJ1-1; 8 nucleotides align to TRBD1. This sequence originates from a woman between 18 and 29 years old with acute COVID-19. CDR3 sequence: CASSQEPGGGTEAFF. The CDR3 DNA reads as TGTGCCAGCAGCCAGGAACCAGGGGGCGGCACTGAAGCTTTCTTT.